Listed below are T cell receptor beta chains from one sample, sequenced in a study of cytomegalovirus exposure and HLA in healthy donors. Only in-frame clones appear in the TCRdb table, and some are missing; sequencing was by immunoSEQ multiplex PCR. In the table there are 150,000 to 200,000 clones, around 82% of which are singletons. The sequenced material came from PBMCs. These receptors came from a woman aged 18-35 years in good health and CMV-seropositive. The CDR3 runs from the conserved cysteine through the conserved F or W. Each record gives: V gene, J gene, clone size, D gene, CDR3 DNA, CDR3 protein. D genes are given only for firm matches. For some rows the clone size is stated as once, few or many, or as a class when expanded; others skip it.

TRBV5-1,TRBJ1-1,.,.,TGCGCCAGCAGCCCTCGAGAGGGCAGGACCCTTGAAGCTTTCTTT,CASSPREGRTLEAFF
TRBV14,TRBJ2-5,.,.,TGTGCCAGCAGCCAAGTTAGTTCAAGGACACAAGAGACCCAGTACTTC,CASSQVSSRTQETQYF
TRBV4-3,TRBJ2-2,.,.,TGCGCCAGCAGCCCGACTCCTAAGAGGGGGGGAGACTGGGAGCTGTTTTTT,CASSPTPKRGGDWELFF
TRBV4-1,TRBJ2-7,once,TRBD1,TGCGCCAGCAGCCCCGTCGTGGACAGGGAGTCCTACGAGCAGTACTTC,CASSPVVDRESYEQYF
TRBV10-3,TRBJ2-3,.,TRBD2,TGTGCCATCAGTGGAACGGGGGGTTCAGATACGCAGTATTTT,CAISGTGGSDTQYF
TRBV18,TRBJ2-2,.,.,TGTGCCAGCTCACCAGAGGTTCACGGGGAGCTGTTTTTT,CASSPEVHGELFF
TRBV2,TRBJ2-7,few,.,TGTGCCAGCAGTGAAGGAGGCAGGGGTTCCTACGAGCAGTACTTC,CASSEGGRGSYEQYF
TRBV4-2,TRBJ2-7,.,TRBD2,TGTGCCAGCAGCCACTACCCTGGGACTAGCGGGGGAGCCTACGAGCAGTACTTC,CASSHYPGTSGGAYEQYF
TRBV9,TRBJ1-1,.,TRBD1,TGTGCCAGCAGCGGCCAAGGACAGGAAAAGGAGGCTTTCTTT,CASSGQGQEKEAFF
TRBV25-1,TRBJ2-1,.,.,TGTGCCAGCAGTGTAGTAGTTGACAATGAGCAGTTCTTC,CASSVVVDNEQFF
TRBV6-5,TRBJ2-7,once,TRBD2,TGTGCCAGCAGTGGAACTAGCGGGGGGTTCTACGAGCAGTACTTC,CASSGTSGGFYEQYF
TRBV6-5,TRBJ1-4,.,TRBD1,TGTGCCAGCAGTTACTCGACAGGGGTGGGCGAAAAACTGTTTTTT,CASSYSTGVGEKLFF
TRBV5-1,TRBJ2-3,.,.,TGCGCCCCAGTAGGGGTGTGCCTATTCTTGGATACGCAGTATTTT,CAPVGVCLFLDTQYF
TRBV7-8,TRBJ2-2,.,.,TGTGCCAGCAGCCTTGGTGCGGCCGGGGAGCTGTTTTTT,CASSLGAAGELFF
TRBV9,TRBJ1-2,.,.,TGTGCCAGCGAAAGCGGTCCGTATGGCTACACCTTC,CASESGPYGYTF
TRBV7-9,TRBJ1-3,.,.,TGTGCCAGCAGCCTCTTGGGGGCCCTCCTGGGAAACACCATATATTTT,CASSLLGALLGNTIYF
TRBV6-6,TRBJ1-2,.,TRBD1,TGTGCCAGCAGTTACTCTCAGGGCGGCAGGGGGGATGGCTACACCTTC,CASSYSQGGRGDGYTF
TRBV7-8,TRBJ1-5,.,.,TGTGCCAGCAGCCCCCAGGGGATCAATCAGCCCCAGCATTTT,CASSPQGINQPQHF
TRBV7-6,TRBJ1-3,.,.,TGTGCCAGCAGCTTAGCACACGGAAACACCATATATTTT,CASSLAHGNTIYF
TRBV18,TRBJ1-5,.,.,TGTGCCAGCTCACCCCCAGGGCCCAATCAGCCCCAGCATTTT,CASSPPGPNQPQHF
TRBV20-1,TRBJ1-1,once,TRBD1,TGCAGTGCTCAAGCGGACAGGGAAGCTTTCTTT,CSAQADREAFF
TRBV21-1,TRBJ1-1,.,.,TGTGCCAGCAGCAAAGTGGGATTGACAGGGGGGAACACTGAAGCTTTCTTT,CASSKVGLTGGNTEAFF
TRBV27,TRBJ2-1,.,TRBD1,TGTGCCAGCAGTTTGCGTCAGGGGGCCCACAATGAGCAGTTCTTC,CASSLRQGAHNEQFF
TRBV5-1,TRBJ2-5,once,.,TGCGCCAGCAGCTTGGGTTCAGGGAAAGAGACCCAGTACTTC,CASSLGSGKETQYF
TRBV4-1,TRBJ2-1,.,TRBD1,TGCGCCAGCAGCCAAGAGCGGACAGGGGTTTACAATGAGCAGTTCTTC,CASSQERTGVYNEQFF
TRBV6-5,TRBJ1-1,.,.,TGTGCCAGCAACTCAGGGTACACTGAAGCTTTCTTT,CASNSGYTEAFF
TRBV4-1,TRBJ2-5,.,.,TGCGCCAGCAGCCAAGCAGGGGGAGGAGGGGAGACCCAGTACTTC,CASSQAGGGGETQYF
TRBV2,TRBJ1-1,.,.,TGTGCCACCGGGGGGTACATGAACACTGAAGCTTTCTTT,CATGGYMNTEAFF
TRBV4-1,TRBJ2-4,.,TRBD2,TGCGCCAGCAGCCAGTCTAGCGGGGCGAACATTCAGTACTTC,CASSQSSGANIQYF
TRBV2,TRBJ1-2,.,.,TGTGCCAGCAGTGAAGGCTTTGGGACACACACCTTC,CASSEGFGTHTF
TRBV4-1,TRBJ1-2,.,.,TGCGCCAGCAGCCATTTGGGACAAAAACAGGGATTGCCTTTCGGAAACTATGGCTACACCTTC,CASSHLGQKQGLPFGNYGYTF
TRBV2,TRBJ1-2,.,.,TGTGCCAGCAGTGAAGTTGTCGGGGTACCCGTTAACTATGGCTACACCTTC,CASSEVVGVPVNYGYTF
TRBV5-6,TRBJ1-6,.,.,TGTGCCAGCAGCTTCGGTACCCCGTCCACCCTCCACTTT,CASSFGTPSTLHF
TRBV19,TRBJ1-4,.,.,TGTGCCAGTACGCGACGGGGGGAAAAACTGTTTTTT,CASTRRGEKLFF
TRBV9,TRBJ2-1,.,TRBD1,TGTGCCAGCAGCGTAGGAGACAGGGGTTACAATGAGCAGTTCTTC,CASSVGDRGYNEQFF
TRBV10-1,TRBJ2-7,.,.,TGCGCCAGCAGTGCCGGACAAGTTAGCGAGCAGTACTTC,CASSAGQVSEQYF
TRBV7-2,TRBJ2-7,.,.,TGTGCCAGCAGCCCAGACAGCAGTGCCGTATACGAGCAGTACTTC,CASSPDSSAVYEQYF
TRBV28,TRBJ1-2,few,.,TGTGCCAGCAGTTTATATGGGGGCTTCGGGGACTATGGCTACACCTTC,CASSLYGGFGDYGYTF
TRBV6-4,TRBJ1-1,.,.,TGTGCCAGCAGAGAGGACAGGAACACTGAAGCTTTCTTT,CASREDRNTEAFF
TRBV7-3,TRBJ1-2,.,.,TGTGCCAGCAGCCAAGAGCGGGGGACTGGCTACACCTTC,CASSQERGTGYTF
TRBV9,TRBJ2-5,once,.,TGTGCCAGCAGCGTAGGAGGGGGGGCCCGGGAGACCCAGTACTTC,CASSVGGGARETQYF
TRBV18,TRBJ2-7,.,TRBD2,TGTGCCAGCTCATCGCTAGCGGGGGAGCTAACCTACGAGCAGTACTTC,CASSSLAGELTYEQYF
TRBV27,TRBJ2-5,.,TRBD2,TGTGCCAGCAGCTTTGTTTGGACTAGCGACCAAGAGACCCAGTACTTC,CASSFVWTSDQETQYF
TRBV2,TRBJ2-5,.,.,TGTGCCGCAACGCTGGCTGGGACCCAGTACTTC,CAATLAGTQYF